This T cell receptor (beta chain) was captured by sequencing in a study of blood T cell repertoires in COVID-19. This clone was seen repeatedly, ten times or more. The CDR3 is 13 residues long. Between the trimmed V and J ends, which lost 8 bases and 1 base, there was a span of 9 bases. Clones were sequenced by immunoSEQ multiplex PCR, and TCRdb holds only the in-frame ones, with some missing. The table shows 75,000 to 100,000 clones, with roughly 86% occurring only once. Sequences were obtained from peripheral blood. The gene calls are TRBV12-3 or TRBV12-4 and TRBJ1-5, with a weak D call TRBD1 (5 bases). This TCR derives from a man aged 50-59 years with active or convalescent COVID-19. DNA of the CDR3: TGTGCCAGCCAGCGGGACAGCAATCAGCCCCAGCATTTT. Translation: CASQRDSNQPQHF.